The next 3 T cell receptor beta chains were all read from a single sample in a study of T cells after posttransplantation cyclophosphamide. Here immunoSEQ multiplex PCR was the method, and the copy in TCRdb shows in-frame clones only, minus some. Of about 19,000 clones in the sample, 87% were seen once. Treatment was busulfan-fludarabine conditioning, a marrow graft, and cyclophosphamide on days +3 and +4. The sample in question was PBMCs, obtained after allogeneic stem cell transplant with posttransplant cyclophosphamide. Source of these receptors: a female patient in her thirties or forties who received an allogeneic stem cell transplant from a related donor, was CMV-positive, and had no GVHD. Some T cells may originate from the graft donor.

J is TRBJ1-2 and V is TRBV4-3, with TRBD1 matching 10 bases. This CDR3 is 17 amino acids long. V lost 5 bases to trimming and J lost 4 bases; unmatched junction nucleotides: 13. CDR1 LGHNA and CDR2 YSLEER come from the germline V gene. This CDR3 is CASSSRDRGFATYGYTF. In DNA form, the CDR3 reads TGCGCCAGCAGCTCCCGGGACAGGGGATTCGCAACCTATGGCTACACCTTC.

This clone has a single count. The gene calls are TRBV28 and TRBJ1-4; D is undetermined. Trimming stripped 6 bases from V and 5 bases from J, with 10 bases between. The CDR3 covers 13 residues. The germline V gene encodes CDR1 MDHEN and CDR2 SYDVKM. The CDR3 loop is CASSLRVNEKLFF. Written as DNA, the CDR3 is TGTGCCAGCAGCCTGAGGGTGAATGAAAAACTGTTTTTT.

This chain uses TRBV28 with TRBJ2-1, with D possibly matching TRBD2 (7 bases). Germline assignment: CDR1 MDHEN and CDR2 SYDVKM. Trimming removed 2 bases at V and 8 bases at J, with 19 bases between. This CDR3 is 16 amino acids long. The CDR3 region has the DNA TGTGCCAGCAGTTTAATTTGGAACAGGGCGGGAGATGAGCAGTTCTTC. It yields the protein CASSLIWNRAGDEQFF. The full variable domain, rest sourced from reference TRBV28 and TRBJ2-1, is DVKVTQSSRYLVKRTGEKVFLECVQDMDHENMFWYRQDPGLGLRLIYFSYDVKMKEKGDIPEGYSVSREKKERFSLILESASTNQTSMYLCASSLIWNRAGDEQFFGPGTRLTVL.